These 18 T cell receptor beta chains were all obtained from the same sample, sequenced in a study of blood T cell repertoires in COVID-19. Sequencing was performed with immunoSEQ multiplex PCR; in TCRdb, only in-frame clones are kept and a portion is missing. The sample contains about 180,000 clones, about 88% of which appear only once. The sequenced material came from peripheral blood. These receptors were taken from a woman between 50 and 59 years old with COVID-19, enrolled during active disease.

DNA for the CDR3: TGCGCCAGCAGCATCGGGACACAGCGAGGAAACACCATATATTTT. Its protein product is CASSIGTQRGNTIYF. The chain uses TRBV5-1 and TRBJ1-3, with D perhaps matching TRBD1 (6 bases). V lost 4 bases, J lost 4 bases, and 15 bases lay in between. The CDR3 has 15 residues. Looked up from germline, CDR1 is SGHRS and CDR2 is YFSETQ.

The CDR3 DNA sequence: TGTGCCAGCAGTTACGGGCTACCCCAAGAGACCCAGTACTTC. It encodes CASSYGLPQETQYF. The chain recombines TRBV6-6 with TRBJ2-5, with unresolved D. V lost 2 bases and J 1 base, leaving 8 bases between the germline ends. The CDR3 loop spans 14 amino acids. Germline V gene lookup returns CDR1 MNHNY and CDR2 SVGAGI (reference sequence).

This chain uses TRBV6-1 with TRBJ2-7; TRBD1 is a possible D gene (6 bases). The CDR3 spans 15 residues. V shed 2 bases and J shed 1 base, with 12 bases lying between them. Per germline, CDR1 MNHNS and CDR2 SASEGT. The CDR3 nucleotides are TGTGCCAGCAGTGAAATTTGGGGGCCGTCCTACGAGCAGTACTTC. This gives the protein CASSEIWGPSYEQYF.

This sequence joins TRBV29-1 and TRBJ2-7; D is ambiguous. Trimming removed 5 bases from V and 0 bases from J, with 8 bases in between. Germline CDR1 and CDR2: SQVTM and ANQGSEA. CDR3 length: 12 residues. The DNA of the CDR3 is TGCAGCGTTCTCGTCGGCTCCTACGAGCAGTACTTC. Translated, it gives CSVLVGSYEQYF.

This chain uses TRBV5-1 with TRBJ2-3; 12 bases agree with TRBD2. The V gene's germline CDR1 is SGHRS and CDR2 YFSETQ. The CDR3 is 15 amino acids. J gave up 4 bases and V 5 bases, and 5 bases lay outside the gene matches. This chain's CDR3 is CASSLTSGGPDTQYF. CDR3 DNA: TGCGCCAGCAGTCTGACTAGCGGGGGACCAGATACGCAGTATTTT.

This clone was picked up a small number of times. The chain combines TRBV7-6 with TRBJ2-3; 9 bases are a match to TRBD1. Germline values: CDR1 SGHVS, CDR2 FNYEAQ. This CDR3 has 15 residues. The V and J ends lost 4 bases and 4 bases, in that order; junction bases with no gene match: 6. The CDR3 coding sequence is TGTGCCAGCAGCTCCCTTCGGACAGGGGCAGATACGCAGTATTTT. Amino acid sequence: CASSSLRTGADTQYF.

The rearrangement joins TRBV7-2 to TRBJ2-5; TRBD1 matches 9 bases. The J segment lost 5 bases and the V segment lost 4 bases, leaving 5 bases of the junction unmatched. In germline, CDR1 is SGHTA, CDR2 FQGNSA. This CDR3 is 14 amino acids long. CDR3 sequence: CASSSGTGTETQYF. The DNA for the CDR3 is TGTGCCAGCAGCTCAGGGACAGGGACTGAGACCCAGTACTTC. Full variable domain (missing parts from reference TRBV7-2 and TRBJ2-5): GAGVSQSPSNKVTEKGKDVELRCDPISGHTALYWYRQSLGQGLEFLIYFQGNSAPDKSGLPSDRFSAERTGGSVSTLTIQRTQQEDSAVYLCASSSGTGTETQYFGPGTRLLVL.

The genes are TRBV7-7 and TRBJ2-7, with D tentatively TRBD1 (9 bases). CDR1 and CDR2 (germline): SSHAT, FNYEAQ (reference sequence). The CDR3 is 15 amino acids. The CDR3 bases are TGTGCTAGCGGGAACCCGGGACAGGGTATCAACGAGCAGTACTTC. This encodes CASGNPGQGINEQYF.

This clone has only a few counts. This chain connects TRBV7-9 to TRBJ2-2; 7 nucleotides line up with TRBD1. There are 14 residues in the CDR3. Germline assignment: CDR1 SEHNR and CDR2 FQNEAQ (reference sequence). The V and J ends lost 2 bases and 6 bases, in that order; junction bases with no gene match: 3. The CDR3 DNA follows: TGTGCCAGCAGCTTATGGGACAGTGCCGGGGAGCTGTTTTTT. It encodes CASSLWDSAGELFF.

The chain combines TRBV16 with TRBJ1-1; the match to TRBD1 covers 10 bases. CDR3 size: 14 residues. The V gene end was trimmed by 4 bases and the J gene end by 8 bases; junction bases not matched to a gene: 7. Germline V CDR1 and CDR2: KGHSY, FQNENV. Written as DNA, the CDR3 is TGTGCCAGCAGCCGAGGGACAGGGGAAACCGAAGCTTTCTTT. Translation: CASSRGTGETEAFF.

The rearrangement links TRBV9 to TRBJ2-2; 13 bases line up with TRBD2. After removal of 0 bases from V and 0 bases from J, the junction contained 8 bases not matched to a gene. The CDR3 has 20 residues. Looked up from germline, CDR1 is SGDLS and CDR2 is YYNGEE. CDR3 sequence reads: CASSVGIRTSGGPNTGELFF. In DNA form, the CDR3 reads TGTGCCAGCAGCGTAGGTATTAGGACTAGCGGGGGCCCGAACACCGGGGAGCTGTTTTTT.

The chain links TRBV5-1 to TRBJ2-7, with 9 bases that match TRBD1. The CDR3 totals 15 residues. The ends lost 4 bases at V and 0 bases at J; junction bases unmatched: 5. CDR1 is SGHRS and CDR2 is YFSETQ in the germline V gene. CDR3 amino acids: CASSQQGQGSYEQYF. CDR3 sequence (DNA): TGCGCCAGCAGCCAGCAGGGACAGGGCTCCTACGAGCAGTACTTC.

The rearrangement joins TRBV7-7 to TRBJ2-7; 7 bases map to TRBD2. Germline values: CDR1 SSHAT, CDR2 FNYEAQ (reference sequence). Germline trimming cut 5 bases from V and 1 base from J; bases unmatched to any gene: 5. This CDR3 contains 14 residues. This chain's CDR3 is CASSPGGGSYEQYF. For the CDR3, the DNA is TGTGCCAGCAGCCCCGGCGGGGGTTCCTACGAGCAGTACTTC.

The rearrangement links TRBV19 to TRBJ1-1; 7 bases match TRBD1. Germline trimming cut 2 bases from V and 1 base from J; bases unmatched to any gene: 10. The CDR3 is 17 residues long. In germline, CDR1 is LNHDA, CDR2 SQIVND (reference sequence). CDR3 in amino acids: CASSIIAGGRENTEAFF. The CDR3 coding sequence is TGTGCCAGTAGTATAATTGCAGGGGGGAGAGAGAACACTGAAGCTTTCTTT.

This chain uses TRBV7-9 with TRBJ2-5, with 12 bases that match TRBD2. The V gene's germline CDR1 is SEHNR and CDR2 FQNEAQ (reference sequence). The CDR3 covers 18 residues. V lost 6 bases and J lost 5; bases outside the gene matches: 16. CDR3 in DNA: TGTGCCAGCAGTTCGACGGGGCTAGCGGGGGGGATTGAGGAGACCCAGTACTTC. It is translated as CASSSTGLAGGIEETQYF.

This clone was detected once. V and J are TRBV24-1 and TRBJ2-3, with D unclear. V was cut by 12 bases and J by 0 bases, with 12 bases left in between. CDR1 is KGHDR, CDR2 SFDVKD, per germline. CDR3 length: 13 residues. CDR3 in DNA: TGTGCCTCACAGCTTTCTAGCACAGATACGCAGTATTTT. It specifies CASQLSSTDTQYF.

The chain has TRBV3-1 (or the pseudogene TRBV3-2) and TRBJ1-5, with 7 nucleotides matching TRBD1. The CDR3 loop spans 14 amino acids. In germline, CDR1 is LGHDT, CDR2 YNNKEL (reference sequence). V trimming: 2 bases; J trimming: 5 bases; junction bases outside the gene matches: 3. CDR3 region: CASSQTGVDQPQHF. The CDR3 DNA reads TGTGCCAGCAGCCAAACAGGGGTAGATCAGCCCCAGCATTTT.

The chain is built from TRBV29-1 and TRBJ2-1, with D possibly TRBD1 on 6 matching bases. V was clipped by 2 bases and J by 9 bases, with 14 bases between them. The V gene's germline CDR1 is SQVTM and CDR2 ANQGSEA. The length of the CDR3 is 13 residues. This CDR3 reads CSVELYRVGEQFF. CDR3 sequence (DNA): TGCAGCGTTGAACTGTACAGGGTAGGTGAGCAGTTCTTC.